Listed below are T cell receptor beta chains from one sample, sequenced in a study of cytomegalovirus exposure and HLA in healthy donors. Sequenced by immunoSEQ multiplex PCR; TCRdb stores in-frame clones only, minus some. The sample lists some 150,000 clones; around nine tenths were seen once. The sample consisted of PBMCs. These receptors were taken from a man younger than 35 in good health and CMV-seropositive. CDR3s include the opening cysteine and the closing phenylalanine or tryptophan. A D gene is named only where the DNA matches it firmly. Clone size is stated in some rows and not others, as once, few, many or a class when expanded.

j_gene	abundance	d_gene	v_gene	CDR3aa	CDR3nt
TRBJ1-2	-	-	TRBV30	CAWRLEGRSYGYTF	TGTGCCTGGAGGTTGGAGGGACGAAGCTATGGCTACACCTTC
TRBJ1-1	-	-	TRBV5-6	CASSLVGQGVFTEAFF	TGTGCCAGCAGCTTGGTGGGTCAGGGTGTTTTCACTGAAGCTTTCTTT
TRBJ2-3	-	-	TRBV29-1	CSSSESTDTQYF	TGCAGCTCCTCGGAGTCCACAGATACGCAGTATTTT
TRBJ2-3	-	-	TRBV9	CASSAGNTDTQYF	TGTGCCAGCAGCGCCGGGAACACAGATACGCAGTATTTT
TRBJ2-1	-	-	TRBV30	CAAQQAGEQFF	TGTGCGGCCCAACAGGCTGGTGAGCAGTTCTTC
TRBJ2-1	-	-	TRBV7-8	CASSPTRLAYNEQFF	TGTGCCAGCAGCCCGACCCGACTAGCCTACAATGAGCAGTTCTTC
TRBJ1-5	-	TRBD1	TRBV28	CASRDSNQPQHF	TGTGCCAGCCGGGACAGTAATCAGCCCCAGCATTTT
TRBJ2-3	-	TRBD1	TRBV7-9	CASSPGDRGFTDTQYF	TGTGCCAGCAGCCCGGGGGACAGGGGGTTCACAGATACGCAGTATTTT
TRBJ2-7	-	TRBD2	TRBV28	CASSLLGTSGDYEQYF	TGTGCCAGCAGTTTACTTGGGACTAGCGGGGACTACGAGCAGTACTTC
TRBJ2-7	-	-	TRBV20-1	CSASTLGEQYF	TGCAGTGCTAGTACTCTTGGCGAGCAGTACTTC
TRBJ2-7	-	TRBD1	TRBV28	CASSNPGGPLEQYF	TGTGCCAGCAGTAACCCAGGGGGCCCCCTCGAGCAGTACTTC
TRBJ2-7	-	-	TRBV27	CASSPQPGLLTGGHEQYF	TGTGCCAGCAGCCCTCAACCGGGACTCCTTACCGGCGGCCACGAGCAGTACTTC
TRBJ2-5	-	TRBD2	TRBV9	CASSVRGGAGETQYF	TGTGCCAGCAGCGTACGCGGGGGGGCTGGGGAGACCCAGTACTTC
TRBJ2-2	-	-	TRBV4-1	CASSQDLAGELFF	TGCGCCAGCAGCCAAGATCTTGCCGGGGAGCTGTTTTTT
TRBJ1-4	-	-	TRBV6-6	CASSLREEKLFF	TGTGCCAGCAGCCTACGAGAGGAAAAACTGTTTTTT
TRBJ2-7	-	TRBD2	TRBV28	CASSQSGLANEQYF	TGTGCCAGCAGCCAAAGTGGACTAGCTAACGAGCAGTACTTC
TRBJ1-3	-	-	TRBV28	CASSSGGGHSGNTIYF	TGTGCCAGCAGTTCGGGGGGGGGCCACTCTGGAAACACCATATATTTT
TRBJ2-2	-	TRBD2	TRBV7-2	CASSLSGRVGTGELFF	TGTGCCAGCAGCTTAAGCGGGAGGGTCGGGACCGGGGAGCTGTTTTTT
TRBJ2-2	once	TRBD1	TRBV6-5	CASSTLSTGTGELFF	TGTGCCAGCAGTACCCTATCGACAGGGACCGGGGAGCTGTTTTTT
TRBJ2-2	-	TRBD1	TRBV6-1	CASNRDRGYTGELFF	TGTGCCAGCAACCGGGACAGGGGCTACACCGGGGAGCTGTTTTTT
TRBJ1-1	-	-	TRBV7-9	CASSLVGEPQNTEAFF	TGTGCCAGCAGCTTAGTAGGGGAACCCCAGAACACTGAAGCTTTCTTT
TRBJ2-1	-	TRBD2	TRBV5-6	CASSLPREGIHEQFF	TGTGCCAGCAGCTTGCCTCGGGAGGGGATCCATGAGCAGTTCTTC
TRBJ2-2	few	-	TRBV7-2	CASSLFGGELFF	TGTGCCAGCAGCTTATTCGGCGGGGAGCTGTTTTTT
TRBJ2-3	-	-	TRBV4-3	CASSQEGVDTQYF	TGCGCCAGCAGCCAAGAAGGGGTAGATACGCAGTATTTT
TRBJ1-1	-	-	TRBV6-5	CASSYRTAGTEAFF	TGTGCCAGCAGTTATCGCACGGCGGGCACTGAAGCTTTCTTT